The clone carrying this T cell receptor (beta chain) was detected only a few times. Its antigen is unidentified. These data belong to a study of T cells after yellow fever vaccination. A single record per CDR3 protein comes from TCRdb applying MiXCR to the 5' RACE reads. The data contain 300,000 or so distinct CDR3 sequences, under 9% of them singletons. Study findings and constraints: At around 95% for CD4 and 75% to 90% for CD8, most primary-vaccination clones showed up again after the booster.

Trimming shortened V by 4 bases and J by 2 bases, and 14 bases separated the two germline ends. CDR3 length equals 15 residues. V is TRBV12-3 or TRBV12-4 and J is TRBJ1-2; D is ambiguous. The sequence derives from a man aged 18 to 29 who received the YFV17D yellow fever vaccine. Here the sequenced sample was CD4+ T cells sorted from PBMCs, taken 5 days after the yellow fever booster vaccination. In nucleotides, the CDR3 is TGTGCCAGCAGTTCACGCCGGGGTCTGAACTATGGCTACACCTTC. Translating it yields CASSSRRGLNYGYTF.